One and the same sample provided the 9 T cell receptor beta chains below, sequenced in a study of blood T cell repertoires in COVID-19. This table comes from immunoSEQ multiplex PCR, and its TCRdb copy is limited to in-frame clones, with some not included. This sample has 110,000 to 150,000 clones, with 80% found just once. Sequencing input: peripheral blood. These receptors all come from a woman aged 45-59 years with acute or convalescent COVID-19.

The J gene is TRBJ1-1, the V gene TRBV11-3; D unresolved. V shed 4 bases and J shed 7 bases, with 13 bases lying between them. This CDR3 has 13 residues. Germline CDR1 reads SGHNT; CDR2 reads YENEEA. The CDR3 region has the DNA TGTGCCAGCAGCTATACGTCAAGAGGTGAAGCTTTCTTT. Encoded protein: CASSYTSRGEAFF.

This clone has ten or more counts. This rearrangement joins TRBV7-2 to TRBJ1-1; D might be TRBD1 (5 bases). Trimming took 1 base from V and 6 from J, leaving 15 bases between them. This CDR3 contains 15 residues. Germline values: CDR1 SGHTA, CDR2 FQGNSA. CDR3 amino acids: CASSLVGGQGPEAFF. The CDR3 DNA follows: TGTGCCAGCAGCTTAGTGGGGGGTCAGGGCCCTGAAGCTTTCTTT.

This sequence joins TRBV9 and TRBJ2-1; the match to TRBD2 covers 9 bases. The V and J ends lost 10 bases and 4 bases, in that order; junction bases with no gene match: 6. The CDR3 has 13 amino acids. Per germline, CDR1 SGDLS and CDR2 YYNGEE. The CDR3 reads CAGSGGPYNEQFF. In nucleotides, the CDR3 is TGTGCCGGAAGCGGGGGGCCTTACAATGAGCAGTTCTTC.

The chain has TRBV6-5 and TRBJ1-2, with 9 bases identical to TRBD1. The CDR3 runs to 14 residues. Trimming removed 6 bases from V and 6 bases from J; junction bases left unmatched: 8. Germline CDR1 and CDR2: MNHEY and SVGAGI. CDR3 region: CASSQSWDRDGYTF. For the CDR3, the DNA is TGTGCCAGCAGCCAATCATGGGACAGGGATGGCTACACCTTC.

The chain couples TRBV5-1 to TRBJ1-3; D unresolved. Trimming stripped 2 bases from V and 4 bases from J, with 13 bases between. Germline CDR1 is SGHRS and CDR2 is YFSETQ. The CDR3 runs 15 residues. The CDR3 DNA follows: TGCGCCAGCAGCTTACCGGGTTATGAAGGAAACACCATATATTTT. Its translation: CASSLPGYEGNTIYF.

The rearrangement links TRBV6-2 or TRBV6-3 to TRBJ1-1, with TRBD1 identical over 8 bases. Germline V gene data show CDR1 as MNHEY and CDR2 as SVGEGT. The V gene end was trimmed by 4 bases and the J gene end by 3 bases; junction bases not matched to a gene: 16. This CDR3 is built from 18 residues. CDR3 nucleotide sequence: TGTGCCAGCAGTTCTGACCAAAGAATGGGACAGGTGGACACTGAAGCTTTCTTT. Its translation: CASSSDQRMGQVDTEAFF.

The chain couples TRBV5-4 to TRBJ2-5; D possibly corresponds to TRBD1 (5 bases). With 5 bases removed from V and 7 bases from J, the gap between germline ends came to 15 bases. The CDR3 has 13 residues. CDR1 is SGHNT, CDR2 YYREEE, per germline (reference sequence). CDR3 nucleotides: TGTGCCAGCAGTCAGGGCCGCGTAGGGACCCAGTACTTC. This translates into CASSQGRVGTQYF. Full variable domain (outside the CDR3, taken from reference TRBV5-4 and TRBJ2-5): ETGVTQSPTHLIKTRGQQVTLRCSSQSGHNTVSWYQQALGQGPQFIFQYYREEENGRGNFPPRFSGLQFPNYSSELNVNALELDDSALYLCASSQGRVGTQYFGPGTRLLVL.

The chain couples TRBV4-3 to TRBJ1-2, with TRBD1 as a possible D gene (5 bases). Trimming removed 0 bases at V and 6 bases at J, with 11 bases between. The V gene's germline CDR1 is LGHNA and CDR2 YSLEER. CDR3 length equals 14 residues. As DNA, the CDR3 is TGCGCCAGCAGCCAAGATCGGGCGGGGGATGGCTACACCTTC. This translates into CASSQDRAGDGYTF.

V gene TRBV5-6 combines with J gene TRBJ2-7; 8 bases map to TRBD1. Looked up from germline, CDR1 is SGHDT and CDR2 is YYEEEE. V shed 3 bases, J shed 2 bases, and the junction held 7 bases outside the gene matches. The CDR3 sequence is 15 residues long. The CDR3 here is CASSSIRTGPYEQYF. CDR3 nucleotides: TGTGCCAGCAGCTCTATTCGGACAGGGCCCTACGAGCAGTACTTC.